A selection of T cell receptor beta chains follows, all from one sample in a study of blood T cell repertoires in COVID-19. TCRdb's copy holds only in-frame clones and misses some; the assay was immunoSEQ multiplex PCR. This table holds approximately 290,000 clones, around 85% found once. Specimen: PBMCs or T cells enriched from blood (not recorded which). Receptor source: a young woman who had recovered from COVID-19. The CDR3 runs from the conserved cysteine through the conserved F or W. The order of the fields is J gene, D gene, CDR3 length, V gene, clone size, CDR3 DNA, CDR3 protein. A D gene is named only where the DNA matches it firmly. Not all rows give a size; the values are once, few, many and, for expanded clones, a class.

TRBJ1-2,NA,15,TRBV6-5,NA,TGTGCCAGCAGTTACGGGGAGGGGCGAGACTATGGCTACACCTTC,CASSYGEGRDYGYTF
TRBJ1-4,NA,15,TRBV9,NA,TGTGCCAGCAGCGTAGTCGGGGGTCTCAATGAAAAACTGTTTTTT,CASSVVGGLNEKLFF
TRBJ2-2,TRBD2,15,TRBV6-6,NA,TGTGCCAGCAGGCCAGCGGGAGGGTACACCGGGGAGCTGTTTTTT,CASRPAGGYTGELFF
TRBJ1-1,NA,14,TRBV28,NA,TGTGCCAGCAGCCCCGGACAGCCGAACACTGAAGCTTTCTTT,CASSPGQPNTEAFF
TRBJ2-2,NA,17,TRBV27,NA,TGTGCCAGCAGTTTATCGATCTGGGGGCCGAACACCGGGGAGCTGTTTTTT,CASSLSIWGPNTGELFF
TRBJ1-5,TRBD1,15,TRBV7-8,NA,TGTGCCAGCAGCTTAGGACAGGGCCATAATCAGCCCCAGCATTTT,CASSLGQGHNQPQHF
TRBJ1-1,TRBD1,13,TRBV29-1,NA,TGCAGCTCACAGGGGGCTCTGAACACTGAAGCTTTCTTT,CSSQGALNTEAFF
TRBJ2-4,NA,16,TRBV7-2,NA,TGTGCCAGCGAGCTTAGCCTAGCGCCTATGGTGAACATTCAGTACTTC,CASELSLAPMVNIQYF
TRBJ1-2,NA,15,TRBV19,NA,TGTGCCAGTAGTATAGATCGGACTCCAGGCTATGGCTACACCTTC,CASSIDRTPGYGYTF
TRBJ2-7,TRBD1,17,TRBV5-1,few,TGCGCCAGCAGCATACCTACCGGGACAGGGGGCTCCTACGAGCAGTACTTC,CASSIPTGTGGSYEQYF
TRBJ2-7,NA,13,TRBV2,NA,TGTGCCAGCAGTGACGGGGGGCAGTTCGAGCAGTACTTC,CASSDGGQFEQYF
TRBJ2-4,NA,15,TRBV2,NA,TGTGCCAGCACCATCGGGGGACCCCAGTTAAACATTCAGTACTTC,CASTIGGPQLNIQYF
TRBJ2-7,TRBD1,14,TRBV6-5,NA,TGTGCCAGCGGCCCTGGCGGACAGGGCGACGAGCAGTACTTC,CASGPGGQGDEQYF
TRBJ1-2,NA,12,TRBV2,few,TGTGCCAGCAGTCCGCTACTCCATGGCTACACCTTC,CASSPLLHGYTF
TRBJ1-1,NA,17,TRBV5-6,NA,TGTGCCAGCAGCTTGGTGGTCCGCCAGGGCGGGAACACTGAAGCTTTCTTT,CASSLVVRQGGNTEAFF
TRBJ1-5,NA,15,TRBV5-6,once,TGTGCCAGCAGCTTGGCCGGGGGACGGGGTCAGCCCCAGCATTTT,CASSLAGGRGQPQHF
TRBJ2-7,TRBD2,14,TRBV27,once,TGTGCCAGCAGTTTGGGACTAGGCACCTACGAGCAGTACTTC,CASSLGLGTYEQYF
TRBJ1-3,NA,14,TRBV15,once,TGTGCCACCAAAAACTCTGAAGCTGGAAACACCATATATTTT,CATKNSEAGNTIYF
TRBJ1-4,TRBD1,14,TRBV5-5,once,TGTGCCAGCAGCCTCGGGACAGAGACTGAAAAACTGTTTTTT,CASSLGTETEKLFF
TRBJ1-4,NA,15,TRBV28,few,TGTGCCAGCAGCGGAACGGGGGGGCTTAATGAAAAACTGTTTTTT,CASSGTGGLNEKLFF
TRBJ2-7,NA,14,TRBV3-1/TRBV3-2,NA,TGTGCCAGCAGCGAGAGTTACGGGGTGGGGGAGCAGTACTTC,CASSESYGVGEQYF
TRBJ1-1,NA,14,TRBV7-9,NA,TGTGCCAGCAGCTTTAGAGGAATTGGCACTGAAGCTTTCTTT,CASSFRGIGTEAFF
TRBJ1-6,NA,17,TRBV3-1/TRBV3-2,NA,TGTGCCAGCAGCCAAGATAAGAGGGTGGCACCGAATTCACCCCTCCACTTT,CASSQDKRVAPNSPLHF
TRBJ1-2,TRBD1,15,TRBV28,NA,TGTGCCAGCAGTTTATTGACCGGGACAGGGGACGGCTACACCTTC,CASSLLTGTGDGYTF
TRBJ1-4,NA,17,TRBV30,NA,TGTGCCTGGACCCAGGGGCGGAGATATGCAACTAATGAAAAACTGTTTTTT,CAWTQGRRYATNEKLFF
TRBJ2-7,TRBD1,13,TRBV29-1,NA,TGCAGCGTGAGGACAGGGGATTCCCACGAGCAGTACTTC,CSVRTGDSHEQYF
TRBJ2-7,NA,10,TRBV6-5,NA,TGTGCCACCGGGGGTTACGAGCAGTACTTC,CATGGYEQYF
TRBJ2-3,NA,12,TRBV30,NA,TGTGCCTGGGGTGGAGTCCCAGATACGCAGTATTTT,CAWGGVPDTQYF
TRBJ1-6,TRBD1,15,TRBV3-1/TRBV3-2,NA,TGTGCCAGCAGCCAAAGGGACAGGGGATATTCACCCCTCCACTTT,CASSQRDRGYSPLHF
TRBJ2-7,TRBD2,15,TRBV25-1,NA,TGTGCCAGCAGGGCCCGGGGTAGCGGGAAGAACGAGCAGTACTTC,CASRARGSGKNEQYF
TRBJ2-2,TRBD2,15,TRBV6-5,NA,TGTGCCAGCAGTTACTCTGGCGGGAGGACCGGGGAGCTGTTTTTT,CASSYSGGRTGELFF
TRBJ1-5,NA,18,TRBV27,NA,TGTGCCAGCAGTTTCTCGGGGGGACCGCGTTATAGCAATCAGCCCCAGCATTTT,CASSFSGGPRYSNQPQHF
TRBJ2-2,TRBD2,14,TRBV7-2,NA,TGTGCCAGCAGCTTCGGGGGGGAAGTCGGGGAGCTGTTTTTT,CASSFGGEVGELFF
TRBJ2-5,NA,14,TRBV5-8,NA,TGTGCCAGCAGCGCGGGACAGCCCCAAGAGACCCAGTACTTC,CASSAGQPQETQYF
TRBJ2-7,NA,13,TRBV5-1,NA,TGCGCCAGCAGCCCCGGGAGTCGTTACGAGCAGTACTTC,CASSPGSRYEQYF
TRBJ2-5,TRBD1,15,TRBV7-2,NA,TGTGCCAGCTCACGATCCGGGACAGGTCAAGAGACCCAGTACTTC,CASSRSGTGQETQYF
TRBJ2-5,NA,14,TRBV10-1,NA,TGCGCCAGCAGTCCCTCGCTAGAAGGCGAGACCCAGTACTTC,CASSPSLEGETQYF
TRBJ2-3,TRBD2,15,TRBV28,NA,TGTGCCAGCAGTTTCGCGGGAGCGGGGCAGGATACGCAGTATTTT,CASSFAGAGQDTQYF
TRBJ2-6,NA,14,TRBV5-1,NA,TGCGCCAGCAGCTCAGGACAAGGGGCCAACGTCCTGACTTTC,CASSSGQGANVLTF
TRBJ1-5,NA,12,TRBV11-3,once,TGTGCCAGCAGCTTAGGTGGGCCTGCCCAGCATTTT,CASSLGGPAQHF
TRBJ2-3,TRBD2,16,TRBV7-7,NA,TGTGCCAGCAGTCCGGGGGGGCCAGGGTTCACAGATACGCAGTATTTT,CASSPGGPGFTDTQYF
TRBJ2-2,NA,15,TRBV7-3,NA,TGTGCCAGCAGCCCCACCCGGACAGACACCGGGGAGCTGTTTTTT,CASSPTRTDTGELFF
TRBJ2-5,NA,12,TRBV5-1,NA,TGCGCCAGCAGCTTTACTAGGGAGACCCAGTACTTC,CASSFTRETQYF
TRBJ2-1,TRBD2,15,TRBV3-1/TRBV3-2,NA,TGTGCCAGCAGCCTTCCTCGGGAGGGGGACAATGAGCAGTTCTTC,CASSLPREGDNEQFF
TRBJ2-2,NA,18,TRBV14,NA,TGTGCCAGCAGCCAAGATCCCGTACAGGGTTTGAACACCGGGGAGCTGTTTTTT,CASSQDPVQGLNTGELFF
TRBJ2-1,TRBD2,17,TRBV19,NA,TGTGCCAGTAGTTTTGGTAGCGGGGGAATCTCCTACAATGAGCAGTTCTTC,CASSFGSGGISYNEQFF